These 26 T cell receptor beta chains came from one sample sequenced in a study of shared clonotypes between healthy human individuals. The table came from immunoSEQ multiplex PCR; TCRdb's copy has only in-frame clones and leaves some out. The sample holds 2 million to 2.5 million clones, around 92% seen once. Sample: naive CD4+ T cells from PBMCs. The subset: CD45RA+ positively selected. The source is a man aged 18 to 30 in good health. Some clones in this sample may be carry-over from other donors' samples.

This chain uses TRBV11-3 with TRBJ2-7; 7 bases line up with TRBD1. V lost 4 bases, J lost 0 bases, and 9 bases stayed unmatched. In germline, CDR1 is SGHNT, CDR2 YENEEA. The CDR3 loop spans 16 amino acids. CDR3 region: CASSSQRTGYSYEQYF. DNA for the CDR3: TGTGCCAGCAGCTCCCAACGGACAGGCTACTCCTACGAGCAGTACTTC.

The genes are TRBV5-1 and TRBJ2-1, with unresolved D. Germline loops: CDR1 SGHRS, CDR2 YFSETQ. The CDR3 totals 14 residues. The germline V and J ends were trimmed by 0 bases and 9 bases, with 13 bases remaining between them. CDR3 bases: TGCGCCAGCAGCTTGGGTGAGGCCCTGCGTGAGCAGTTCTTC. It is translated as CASSLGEALREQFF.

The chain employs TRBV6-5 and TRBJ2-7; D tentatively fits TRBD1 or TRBD2 (5 bases each). Trimming removed 8 bases from V and 3 bases from J, with 11 bases in between. Germline CDR1 is MNHEY and CDR2 is SVGAGI. The CDR3 consists of 12 residues. The CDR3 reads CASGDGGYEQYF. The CDR3 coding sequence is TGTGCCAGCGGAGATGGGGGCTACGAGCAGTACTTC.

The rearrangement uses TRBV2 and TRBJ2-5, with D perhaps given as TRBD1 or TRBD2 (5 bases each). The CDR3 has 16 residues. The V gene's germline CDR1 is SNHLY and CDR2 FYNNEI. V was pared by 5 bases and J by 5 bases, with 21 bases between. Written as DNA, the CDR3 is TGTGCCAGCAGTAATCCGGGACGCTCAGGCCCCGAGACCCAGTACTTC. It codes for CASSNPGRSGPETQYF. Full variable domain (rest looked up from reference TRBV2 and TRBJ2-5): EPEVTQTPSHQVTQMGQEVILRCVPISNHLYFYWYRQILGQKVEFLVSFYNNEISEKSEIFDDQFSVERPDGSNFTLKIRSTKLEDSAMYFCASSNPGRSGPETQYFGPGTRLLVL.

This chain uses TRBV18 with TRBJ2-1, with 7 bases lining up with TRBD2. Germline CDR1 KGHSH, CDR2 LQKENI. Trimming removed 0 bases from V and 5 bases from J; junction bases left unmatched: 1. The CDR3 consists of 14 residues. For the CDR3, the DNA is TGTGCCAGCTCACCACCGGGAGGGGACAATGAGCAGTTCTTC. As protein: CASSPPGGDNEQFF.

This CDR3 is CASSLLGSGKNIQYF. The CDR3, as DNA: TGTGCCAGCAGCTTACTGGGTAGCGGGAAAAACATTCAGTACTTC. The J gene is TRBJ2-4, the V gene TRBV7-3; 7 nucleotides agree with TRBD2. This CDR3 contains 15 residues. The junction had 5 bases not matched to a gene; V was cut back by 2 bases and J by 4 bases. Germline CDR1 is SGHTA and CDR2 is FQGTGA.

The chain employs TRBV2 and TRBJ2-1; 7 positions match TRBD2. With V trimmed by 6 bases and J by 3 bases, 2 bases remained unmatched. This CDR3 spans 13 amino acids. Germline V gene data show CDR1 as SNHLY and CDR2 as FYNNEI. This CDR3 reads CASRAGVYNEQFF. The CDR3 bases are TGTGCCAGCAGGGCGGGAGTCTACAATGAGCAGTTCTTC.

This chain uses TRBV29-1 with TRBJ2-7; 8 nucleotides line up with TRBD1. Germline CDR1 is SQVTM and CDR2 is ANQGSEA. The CDR3 runs 11 residues. The J segment lost 2 bases and the V segment lost 7 bases, leaving 1 base of the junction unmatched. The CDR3 sequence is CSGTGTYEQYF. Written as DNA, the CDR3 is TGCAGCGGGACAGGGACCTACGAGCAGTACTTC.

As regards this clone: Other nucleotide sequences from this sample produce the same CDR3. The gene calls are TRBV29-1 and TRBJ2-5; the match to TRBD2 covers 7 bases. With 6 bases clipped from V and 2 bases from J, the junction kept 3 bases outside the gene matches. Germline CDR1 SQVTM, CDR2 ANQGSEA. The CDR3 has 12 residues. The CDR3 nucleotides read TGCAGCGTGGGGGGACTACAAGAGACCCAGTACTTC. It yields the protein CSVGGLQETQYF.

The chain is built from TRBV7-9 and TRBJ2-7, with 8 bases matching TRBD2. Per the germline V gene, CDR1 is SEHNR and CDR2 is FQNEAQ (reference sequence). The CDR3 covers 17 residues. J was trimmed by 5 bases and V by 4 bases; bases with no gene match: 16. CDR3 in amino acids: CASSSRGSSGKVNEQYF. In DNA, the CDR3 is TGTGCCAGCAGCTCCCGTGGTAGTAGCGGGAAAGTGAACGAGCAGTACTTC.

This rearrangement joins TRBV29-1 to TRBJ1-1; D remains unclear. Deletions cut 6 bases from V and 6 bases from J, with 17 bases between. Germline V CDR1 and CDR2: SQVTM, ANQGSEA. The CDR3 contains 13 residues. The CDR3 loop reads CSVAWRRVAEAFF. CDR3 coding DNA: TGCAGCGTCGCTTGGAGAAGGGTGGCTGAAGCTTTCTTT.

The chain uses TRBV18 and TRBJ1-2, with D possibly TRBD1 on 6 matching bases. This CDR3 comprises 15 residues. Germline V gives CDR1 KGHSH, CDR2 LQKENI. V lost 3 bases to trimming and J lost 8 bases, with 19 bases between them. CDR3 sequence reads: CASSPYSGGGDGYTF. As DNA, the CDR3 is TGTGCCAGCTCACCCTACTCCGGGGGGGGCGACGGCTACACCTTC.

The chain links TRBV4-1 to TRBJ2-5; no definite D call. The germline V and J ends were trimmed by 4 bases and 1 base, with 13 bases remaining between them. Germline CDR1 MGHRA, CDR2 YSYEKL. The CDR3 loop spans 15 amino acids. DNA of the CDR3: TGCGCCAGCAGCCCTGGGGTTGGGTTCCAAGAGACCCAGTACTTC. It yields the protein CASSPGVGFQETQYF.

The rearrangement joins TRBV6-5 to TRBJ2-3; 8 nucleotides agree with TRBD2. The CDR3 contains 16 residues. Germline values: CDR1 MNHEY, CDR2 SVGAGI. Trimming removed 4 bases from V and 3 bases from J; junction bases left unmatched: 9. The CDR3 sequence is CASSLSGSAATDTQYF. The CDR3 DNA reads TGTGCCAGCAGTTTAAGCGGGAGTGCAGCGACAGATACGCAGTATTTT.

This chain uses TRBV10-3 with TRBJ2-5; unclear D gene. The CDR3 runs to 16 residues. Trimming removed 2 bases at V and 5 bases at J, with 18 bases between. Germline V gives CDR1 ENHRY, CDR2 SYGVKD. The CDR3 region is CAISERMGGMEETQYF. Written as DNA, the CDR3 is TGTGCCATCAGTGAGCGGATGGGTGGAATGGAGGAGACCCAGTACTTC.

The chain recombines TRBV18 with TRBJ2-7; 7 bases map to TRBD1. The length of the CDR3 is 16 residues. The junction had 8 bases not matched to a gene; V was cut back by 3 bases and J by 0 bases. The V gene's germline CDR1 is KGHSH and CDR2 LQKENI. CDR3 region: CASSPLPGQNSYEQYF. The CDR3 bases are TGTGCCAGCTCACCCCTCCCGGGACAGAACTCCTACGAGCAGTACTTC.

The rearrangement joins TRBV6-1 to TRBJ1-1, with D unresolved. V lost 5 bases and J lost 0, with 7 bases in between. The CDR3 consists of 13 residues. Germline values: CDR1 MNHNS, CDR2 SASEGT. The CDR3 reads CASSTELNTEAFF. The CDR3 region has the DNA TGTGCCAGCAGTACCGAACTGAACACTGAAGCTTTCTTT.

The CDR3 region has the DNA TGTGCCAGCAGTCACAGCGGGGGGTTCACCGGGGAGCTGTTTTTT. Translated: CASSHSGGFTGELFF. The chain employs TRBV7-3 and TRBJ2-2; 9 nucleotides match TRBD2. The CDR3 runs to 15 residues. Germline-derived CDR1 and CDR2 are SGHTA and FQGTGA. Trimming took 6 bases from V and 4 from J; bases not matched to a gene: 6. The complete variable domain, with remaining parts taken from reference TRBV7-3 and TRBJ2-2, reads GAGVSQTPSNKVTEKGKYVELRCDPISGHTALYWYRQSLGQGPEFLIYFQGTGAADDSGLPNDRFFAVRPEGSVSTLKIQRTERGDSAVYLCASSHSGGFTGELFFGEGSRLTVL.

The chain uses TRBV28 and TRBJ2-7, with 10 bases that match TRBD1. The ends lost 5 bases at V and 3 bases at J; junction bases unmatched: 4. The CDR3 runs to 14 residues. Per the germline V gene, CDR1 is MDHEN and CDR2 is SYDVKM. The CDR3 DNA reads as TGTGCCAGCAGTGAATGGACAGGGGGCTACGAGCAGTACTTC. This codes for CASSEWTGGYEQYF.

The chain has TRBV18 and TRBJ2-3, with TRBD2 matching 8 bases. V lost 2 bases, J lost 6 bases, and 10 bases stayed unmatched. From germline, CDR1 is KGHSH and CDR2 LQKENI. This CDR3 is 16 amino acids long. DNA of the CDR3: TGTGCCAGCTCACCATCTCTACTAGCGGATCGGGATACGCAGTATTTT. Its translation is CASSPSLLADRDTQYF.

About this clone: Distinct nucleotide sequences in the sample also encode this CDR3. The rearrangement joins TRBV6-5 to TRBJ2-7, with D perhaps assigned TRBD1 or TRBD2 (5 bases each). Germline V gene sequence: CDR1 MNHEY, CDR2 SVGAGI. The CDR3 runs to 15 residues. Trimming shortened V by 0 bases and J by 4 bases, and 13 bases separated the two germline ends. CDR3 nucleotide sequence: TGTGCCAGCAGTTACTCTTCAGGGTGGGGGTACGAGCAGTACTTC. This sequence encodes CASSYSSGWGYEQYF.

The J gene is TRBJ1-1, the V gene TRBV7-9; D is possibly TRBD1 (5 bases). The V gene's germline CDR1 is SEHNR and CDR2 FQNEAQ (reference sequence). This CDR3 region has 15 residues. The ends were cut back, 2 bases at V and 1 base at J, with 11 bases in the middle. The CDR3 DNA reads as TGTGCCAGCAGCTTATTCTGGGACCAGAACACTGAAGCTTTCTTT. Its translation: CASSLFWDQNTEAFF.

The chain couples TRBV7-9 to TRBJ2-1; possibly TRBD1 or TRBD2 for D (6 bases each). The germline gives CDR1 SEHNR, CDR2 FQNEAQ (reference sequence). The CDR3 runs to 16 residues. V was clipped by 2 bases and J by 5 bases, with 16 bases between them. CDR3 sequence: CASSLPTGRKNNEQFF. The CDR3 region has the DNA TGTGCCAGCAGCTTACCAACAGGGAGGAAGAACAATGAGCAGTTCTTC.

The rearrangement uses TRBV19 and TRBJ2-7; D ambiguous. Trimming removed 1 base from V and 2 bases from J, with 33 bases in between. The CDR3 length is 22 residues. The germline V gene has CDR1 LNHDA and CDR2 SQIVND (reference sequence). DNA of the CDR3: TGTGCCAGTAGTATAGCCCTATGGGGAATGGGTCCTCTCTCGGCGGATCCCTACGAGCAGTACTTC. This codes for CASSIALWGMGPLSADPYEQYF.

The chain joins TRBV6-4 to TRBJ2-3, with TRBD2 matching 10 bases. This CDR3 is built from 16 residues. CDR1 is MRHNA, CDR2 SNTAGT, per germline. Trimming cost V 2 bases and J 8 bases; bases outside gene matches: 10. Here the CDR3 reads CASSDQASGSFGTQYF. The CDR3 nucleotides are TGTGCCAGCAGTGACCAGGCTAGCGGGAGTTTTGGTACGCAGTATTTT.

The chain links TRBV11-2 to TRBJ1-1; D call uncertain. Trimming shortened V by 3 bases and J by 2 bases, and 10 bases separated the two germline ends. The CDR3 is 14 residues long. Germline V CDR1 and CDR2: SGHAT, FQNNGV. CDR3 region: CASSFAQINTEAFF. The CDR3 nucleotides read TGTGCCAGCAGCTTTGCACAGATTAACACTGAAGCTTTCTTT.